One sample yielded the 21 T cell receptor beta chains listed below, sequenced in a study of technical replicates of blood from a handful of donors. Using immunoSEQ multiplex PCR, the repertoire was profiled, and TCRdb retains in-frame clones only, with some absent. The sample lists around 57,000 clones; 90% to 95% were seen once. Sequenced input: T cells isolated from PBMCs. All receptors derive from a human donor in good health.

The J gene is TRBJ1-2, the V gene TRBV6-6, with 7 bases aligning to TRBD1. CDR1 and CDR2 from the germline V gene are MNHNY and SVGAGI (reference sequence). J lost 3 bases, V lost 6 bases, and 4 bases had no gene match. The CDR3 runs 13 residues. Here the CDR3 DNA reads TGTGCCAGCAGCGAGGACAGGTACTATGGCTACACCTTC. Its translation is CASSEDRYYGYTF.

V usage is TRBV7-9 and J usage is TRBJ2-2; no reliable D call. The V gene's germline CDR1 is SEHNR and CDR2 FQNEAQ (reference sequence). Trimming took off 3 bases at V and 9 bases at J, with 8 bases between the two ends. The CDR3 covers 12 residues. Here the CDR3 DNA reads TGTGCCAGCAGCTTTGGAGTCCGGGAGCTGTTTTTT. Protein: CASSFGVRELFF.

The J gene is TRBJ1-5, the V gene TRBV11-2; D uncertain. Germline V lookup: CDR1 SGHAT, CDR2 FQNNGV. The CDR3 has 13 residues. Trimming took 2 bases from V and 4 from J, leaving 6 bases between them. CDR3: CASSLWENQPQHF. CDR3 nucleotide sequence: TGTGCCAGCAGCTTATGGGAGAATCAGCCCCAGCATTTT. Full variable domain (remainder filled in from reference TRBV11-2 and TRBJ1-5): EAGVAQSPRYKIIEKRQSVAFWCNPISGHATLYWYQQILGQGPKLLIQFQNNGVVDDSQLPKDRFSAERLKGVDSTLKIQPAKLEDSAVYLCASSLWENQPQHFGDGTRLSIL.

This sequence joins TRBV11-3 and TRBJ2-1; D ambiguous. In germline, CDR1 is SGHNT, CDR2 YENEEA. V lost 6 bases and J lost 3, with 6 bases in between. The CDR3 is made up of 12 amino acids. The CDR3 region is CASSRNYNEQFF. In DNA, the CDR3 is TGTGCCAGCAGTCGTAACTACAATGAGCAGTTCTTC.

The CDR3 region has the DNA TGCGCCAGCAGCTTGGCCGGGGGTAGGAATTCACCCCTCCACTTT. Residues: CASSLAGGRNSPLHF. J is TRBJ1-6 and V is TRBV5-1, with D maybe TRBD1 (5 bases). The CDR3 loop spans 15 amino acids. Germline V lookup: CDR1 SGHRS, CDR2 YFSETQ. V was pared by 0 bases and J by 7 bases, with 11 bases between.

The chain uses TRBV9 and TRBJ2-2; TRBD2 aligns across 13 bases. The CDR3 has 17 amino acids. J was trimmed by 7 bases and V by 0 bases; bases with no gene match: 6. Germline V CDR1 and CDR2: SGDLS, YYNGEE. The CDR3 DNA reads TGTGCCAGCAGCGTAGAACTAGCGGGGGGGCTCGGCGGGGAGCTGTTTTTT. Translating gives CASSVELAGGLGGELFF.

This chain links TRBV10-3 with TRBJ2-1, with 9 nucleotides matching TRBD2. Germline CDR1 reads ENHRY; CDR2 reads SYGVKD. V dropped 2 bases and J dropped 7; count of bases not matched to a gene: 9. The CDR3 has 16 amino acids. CDR3 sequence: CAISENQRGAVNEQFF. The CDR3 DNA reads as TGTGCCATCAGTGAGAACCAGCGGGGGGCCGTGAATGAGCAGTTCTTC.

V is TRBV9 and J is TRBJ2-3; TRBD2 matches at 11 bases. The CDR3 totals 16 residues. Germline V lookup: CDR1 SGDLS, CDR2 YYNGEE. Germline trimming cut 0 bases from V and 4 bases from J; bases unmatched to any gene: 4. CDR3 sequence reads: CASSVGTSGGSDTQYF. The CDR3 DNA reads TGTGCCAGCAGCGTAGGAACTAGCGGGGGATCAGATACGCAGTATTTT.

The J gene is TRBJ2-7, the V gene TRBV13, with a weak D call TRBD1 (6 bases). The CDR3 is made up of 15 amino acids. CDR1 and CDR2 (germline): PRHDT, FYEKMQ (reference sequence). V shed 5 bases and J shed 5 bases, with 19 bases lying between them. The CDR3 coding sequence is TGTGCCAGCAGCCCGACGCCCCGTACAGGGCACGAGCAGTACTTC. This encodes CASSPTPRTGHEQYF.

The chain combines TRBV10-2 with TRBJ2-1; no firm D call. The V end was cut by 6 bases, the J end by 0 bases, with 21 bases between. Per the germline V gene, CDR1 is WSHSY and CDR2 is SAAADI. The CDR3 has 18 residues. CDR3 bases: TGCGCCAGCAGGCCTCGAACTGCGGATGAAAGCTCCTACAATGAGCAGTTCTTC. Protein: CASRPRTADESSYNEQFF.

In nucleotides, the CDR3 is TGTGCCAGCAGTTTTTGGGGGGAGGGCACAGATACGCAGTATTTT. This sequence encodes CASSFWGEGTDTQYF. The chain links TRBV28 to TRBJ2-3; D possibly corresponds to TRBD2 (6 bases). This CDR3 is 15 amino acids long. Trimming left V 3 bases short and J 1 base short, with 11 bases between. CDR1 and CDR2 (germline): MDHEN, SYDVKM.

The chain couples TRBV6-5 to TRBJ1-1; no clear D gene. Germline V gene sequence: CDR1 MNHEY, CDR2 SVGAGI. Trimming stripped 8 bases from V and 4 bases from J, with 8 bases between. This CDR3 has 11 residues. CDR3 region: CASSRGTEAFF. The CDR3, as DNA: TGTGCCAGCTCGCGGGGCACTGAAGCTTTCTTT.

As for this clone: The germline gene is not matched at one end of the junction; a read error may be the cause. The V and J genes are TRBV7-9 and TRBJ2-1, with D maybe TRBD2 (6 bases). The CDR3 loop spans 13 amino acids. Germline V CDR1 and CDR2: SEHNR, FQNEAQ (reference sequence). DNA for the CDR3: TGTGCCAGCAGCTCCCCTCCCGGCGGGGAGCCGTTCTTC. Amino acids: CASSSPPGGEPFF. Combining the CDR3 with reference TRBV7-9 and TRBJ2-1 gives the whole variable domain DTGVSQNPRHKITKRGQNVTFRCDPISEHNRLYWYRQTLGQGPEFLTYFQNEAQLEKSRLLSDRFSAERPKGSFSTLEIQRTEQGDSAMYLCASSSPPGGEPFFGPGTRLTVL.

This clone has a single count. CDR3 nucleotides: TGTGCCAGCAGCTTAGACAGCAAAAACATTCAGTACTTC. Translation gives CASSLDSKNIQYF. V is TRBV7-6 and J is TRBJ2-4, with D unclear. CDR3 length: 13 amino acids. Germline V gene sequence: CDR1 SGHVS, CDR2 FNYEAQ. The V gene lost 1 base and the J gene lost 3 bases, with 4 bases spanning the gap.

The chain employs TRBV10-2 and TRBJ1-2, with D unclear. The CDR3 length is 12 residues. The germline gives CDR1 WSHSY, CDR2 SAAADI. V was pared by 3 bases and J by 7 bases, with 9 bases between. The DNA for the CDR3 is TGCGCCAGCAGTGAAGTACTAGGTGGCTACACCTTC. Protein sequence: CASSEVLGGYTF.

V usage is TRBV29-1 and J usage is TRBJ2-3; 9 bases fit TRBD2. V lost 4 bases and J lost 3; bases outside the gene matches: 5. The CDR3 consists of 14 residues. Germline V gene lookup returns CDR1 SQVTM and CDR2 ANQGSEA. The CDR3, as DNA: TGCAGCGTTGCGCGGGAGGGAGTGACAGATACGCAGTATTTT. Its protein is CSVAREGVTDTQYF.

This clone was seen a handful of times. The chain employs TRBV6-5 and TRBJ2-3; D is possibly TRBD2 (5 bases). CDR3 length: 13 residues. Germline-derived CDR1 and CDR2 are MNHEY and SVGAGI. V was cut by 0 bases and J by 4 bases, with 5 bases left in between. The CDR3 bases are TGTGCCAGCAGTTACTCGAGGGCAGATACGCAGTATTTT. It yields the protein CASSYSRADTQYF.

This chain joins TRBV7-9 and TRBJ1-1, with no clear D. Germline V gene lookup returns CDR1 SEHNR and CDR2 FQNEAQ (reference sequence). This CDR3 has 14 amino acids. The ends were cut back, 6 bases at V and 3 bases at J, with 14 bases in the middle. This chain's CDR3 is CASSSTRGDTEAFF. CDR3 bases: TGTGCCAGCAGTTCCACCCGGGGTGACACTGAAGCTTTCTTT.

The V gene is TRBV5-1, the J gene TRBJ1-4; D gene ambiguous. Germline V gives CDR1 SGHRS, CDR2 YFSETQ. The CDR3 spans 16 residues. Trimming removed 4 bases at V and 0 bases at J, with 13 bases between. CDR3 nucleotides: TGCGCCAGCAGCCCTGGGCAGATTGCAACTAATGAAAAACTGTTTTTT. This gives the protein CASSPGQIATNEKLFF.

The V gene is TRBV11-2, the J gene TRBJ2-6; D ambiguous. The CDR3 loop spans 16 amino acids. The V and J ends lost 0 bases and 2 bases respectively, with 8 bases between them. Germline V gene sequence: CDR1 SGHAT, CDR2 FQNNGV. CDR3 sequence (DNA): TGTGCCAGCAGCTTAGATCGGGTGGCTGGGGCCAACGTCCTGACTTTC. This translates into CASSLDRVAGANVLTF.

The chain uses TRBV7-3 and TRBJ2-1; 7 positions agree with TRBD2. V trimming: 5 bases; J trimming: 2 bases; junction bases outside the gene matches: 6. Germline V gene data show CDR1 as SGHTA and CDR2 as FQGTGA. CDR3 length: 15 amino acids. CDR3: CASSPQRGAYNEQFF. The CDR3 DNA is TGTGCCAGCAGCCCCCAGCGGGGCGCCTACAATGAGCAGTTCTTC.